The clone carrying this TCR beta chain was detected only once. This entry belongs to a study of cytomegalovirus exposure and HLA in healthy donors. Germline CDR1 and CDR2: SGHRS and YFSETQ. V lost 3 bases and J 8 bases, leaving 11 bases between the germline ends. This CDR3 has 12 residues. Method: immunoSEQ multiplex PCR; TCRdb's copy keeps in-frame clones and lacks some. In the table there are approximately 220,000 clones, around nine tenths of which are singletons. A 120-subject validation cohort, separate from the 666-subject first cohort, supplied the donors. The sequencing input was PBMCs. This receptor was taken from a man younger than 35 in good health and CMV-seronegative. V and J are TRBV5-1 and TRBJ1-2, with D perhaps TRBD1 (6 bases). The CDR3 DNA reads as TGCGCCAGCAGCTCCCAGGGGACCGGCTACACCTTC. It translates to CASSSQGTGYTF.